The 15 T cell receptor beta chains given below trace back to one sample, sequenced in a study of radiotherapy plus CTLA-4 blockade in lung cancer. Profiled with immunoSEQ multiplex PCR; TCRdb holds only in-frame clones, not every one. The repertoire holds approximately 89,000 clones, with under 80% as singletons. The input for sequencing was peripheral blood, taken from a patient treated with radiotherapy plus ipilimumab. The source is a human donor with non-small cell lung cancer who had a partial response to radiotherapy plus ipilimumab. Some clones in this sample may be carry-over from other donors' samples.

The chain uses TRBV7-3 and TRBJ2-1; 9 bases fit TRBD2. CDR1 is SGHTA, CDR2 FQGTGA, per germline. The CDR3 covers 15 residues. J gave up 3 bases and V 3 bases, and 3 bases lay outside the gene matches. CDR3 coding DNA: TGTGCCAGCAGCTTTAGCGGGGGAAACTACAATGAGCAGTTCTTC. Amino acid sequence: CASSFSGGNYNEQFF. Based on the CDR3 plus reference TRBV7-3 and TRBJ2-1, the full variable domain is GAGVSQTPSNKVTEKGKYVELRCDPISGHTALYWYRQSLGQGPEFLIYFQGTGAADDSGLPNDRFFAVRPEGSVSTLKIQRTERGDSAVYLCASSFSGGNYNEQFFGPGTRLTVL.

The J gene is TRBJ2-5, the V gene TRBV28, with D uncertain. TRBJ2-7 explains the end of the DNA better; the J call may be wrong. The V gene's germline CDR1 is MDHEN and CDR2 SYDVKM. The CDR3 has 11 residues. The CDR3 DNA follows: TGTGCCAGCAGTTTCACCTACGAGCAGTACTTC. Its protein is CASSFTYEQYF.

This clone was seen a handful of times. The chain employs TRBV19 and TRBJ1-2; TRBD1 might be the D (5 bases). This CDR3 has 13 residues. Germline lookup yields CDR1 LNHDA and CDR2 SQIVND (reference sequence). V was shortened by 5 bases and J by 4 bases, with 11 bases between the two germline ends. The CDR3 coding sequence is TGTGCCAGTAGTCCCCAGGGATTCTATGGCTACACCTTC. Its protein is CASSPQGFYGYTF.

This clone was observed once. V is TRBV6-1 and J is TRBJ2-2; D possibly corresponds to TRBD2 (6 bases). Looked up from germline, CDR1 is MNHNS and CDR2 is SASEGT. This CDR3 has 15 amino acids. Trimming cost V 2 bases and J 9 bases, with 16 bases left between them. This chain's CDR3 is CASSEREYRERELFF. CDR3 coding DNA: TGTGCCAGCAGTGAACGGGAGTACAGAGAAAGGGAGCTGTTTTTT.

The genes are TRBV5-4 and TRBJ1-6; D unclear. Germline-derived CDR1 and CDR2 are SGHNT and YYREEE (reference sequence). The CDR3 spans 17 residues. V lost 3 bases to trimming and J lost 6 bases, with 19 bases between them. For the CDR3, the DNA is TGTGCCAGCAGCTCGGGGTTGTCGAGGGAGGGTAATTCACCCCTCCACTTT. It is translated as CASSSGLSREGNSPLHF.

The rearrangement uses TRBV29-1 and TRBJ1-5; TRBD1 matches at 10 bases. V lost 6 bases and J lost 7; bases outside the gene matches: 6. Germline V CDR1 and CDR2: SQVTM, ANQGSEA. This CDR3 is 13 amino acids long. The CDR3 protein is CSVRQGAGQPQHF. CDR3 bases: TGCAGCGTAAGACAGGGGGCCGGCCAGCCCCAGCATTTT.

V gene TRBV7-9 combines with J gene TRBJ2-7, with 7 bases that match TRBD2. CDR3 length: 15 residues. Losses at the gene ends were 1 base for V and 3 bases for J; bases not matched to a gene: 6. Germline CDR1 and CDR2: SEHNR and FQNEAQ (reference sequence). This CDR3 is CASSLVPGRVYEQYF. CDR3 bases: TGTGCCAGCAGCTTAGTGCCAGGGAGGGTCTACGAGCAGTACTTC.

A few counts support this clone. The J gene is TRBJ1-2, the V gene TRBV30, with 11 nucleotides matching TRBD1. The V gene's germline CDR1 is GTSNPN and CDR2 SVGIG (reference sequence). This CDR3 is built from 17 residues. Unmatched junction bases numbered 11, after V lost 2 bases and J lost 3 bases. CDR3 bases: TGTGCCTGGAGTCCCCAATGGGACAGGGGGTTTGACTATGGCTACACCTTC. Its translation: CAWSPQWDRGFDYGYTF.

J is TRBJ2-7 and V is TRBV15; 7 nucleotides agree with TRBD2. This CDR3 spans 14 amino acids. Germline loops: CDR1 LNHNV, CDR2 YYDKDF (reference sequence). Unmatched junction bases numbered 4, after V lost 3 bases and J lost 2 bases. Here the CDR3 reads CATSRSRGAYEQYF. The CDR3 coding sequence is TGTGCCACCAGCAGGTCCCGGGGGGCCTACGAGCAGTACTTC.

V usage is TRBV18 and J usage is TRBJ2-1; TRBD1 aligns across 7 bases. With V trimmed by 4 bases and J by 6 bases, 6 bases remained unmatched. Germline CDR1 reads KGHSH; CDR2 reads LQKENI. This CDR3 is built from 14 residues. For the CDR3, the DNA is TGTGCCAGCTCACGGGACAGTAAACTCAATGAGCAGTTCTTC. Protein product: CASSRDSKLNEQFF. The entire variable domain, with the rest obtained from reference TRBV18 and TRBJ2-1, is as follows: NAGVMQNPRHLVRRRGQEARLRCSPMKGHSHVYWYRQLPEEGLKFMVYLQKENIIDESGMPKERFSAEFPKEGPSILRIQQVVRGDSAAYFCASSRDSKLNEQFFGPGTRLTVL.

The rearrangement uses TRBV29-1 and TRBJ2-1, with 10 bases identical to TRBD1. Germline trimming cut 4 bases from V and 7 bases from J; bases unmatched to any gene: 7. Germline values: CDR1 SQVTM, CDR2 ANQGSEA. This CDR3 contains 14 residues. CDR3 protein: CSVVGGTGVNEQFF. The CDR3 nucleotides read TGCAGCGTTGTTGGGGGGACAGGGGTTAATGAGCAGTTCTTC.

The chain joins TRBV27 to TRBJ2-5; weak D call: TRBD1 (6 bases). Trimming cost V 6 bases and J 0 bases, with 17 bases left between them. CDR3 length equals 16 residues. Germline V gives CDR1 MNHEY, CDR2 SMNVEV (reference sequence). CDR3 protein: CASRLKPWTDQETQYF. DNA for the CDR3: TGTGCCAGCAGACTAAAGCCTTGGACAGACCAAGAGACCCAGTACTTC.

The chain links TRBV4-3 to TRBJ2-7, with 8 positions matching TRBD2. In germline, CDR1 is LGHNA, CDR2 YSLEER. Germline trimming cut 1 base from V and 3 bases from J; bases unmatched to any gene: 8. CDR3 length: 16 residues. CDR3 region: CASSQVSGGGSYEQYF. CDR3 coding DNA: TGCGCCAGCAGCCAAGTTTCCGGGGGGGGAAGCTACGAGCAGTACTTC.

The V call is TRBV18, the J call TRBJ1-2, with a tentative D call TRBD1 (6 bases). With 2 bases removed from V and 4 bases from J, the gap between germline ends came to 14 bases. Per germline, CDR1 KGHSH and CDR2 LQKENI. The CDR3 extends over 15 amino acids. The CDR3 region is CASSPSMGAVYGYTF. The CDR3 nucleotides are TGTGCCAGCTCACCAAGTATGGGGGCCGTCTATGGCTACACCTTC.

V and J are TRBV5-1 and TRBJ2-1; 7 bases agree with TRBD1. V lost 3 bases to trimming and J lost 0 bases; unmatched junction nucleotides: 9. Germline V gene data show CDR1 as SGHRS and CDR2 as YFSETQ. The CDR3 loop spans 17 amino acids. In DNA, the CDR3 is TGCGCCAGCAGCTCTTCGACAGGGTACAGCTCCTACAATGAGCAGTTCTTC. This sequence encodes CASSSSTGYSSYNEQFF.